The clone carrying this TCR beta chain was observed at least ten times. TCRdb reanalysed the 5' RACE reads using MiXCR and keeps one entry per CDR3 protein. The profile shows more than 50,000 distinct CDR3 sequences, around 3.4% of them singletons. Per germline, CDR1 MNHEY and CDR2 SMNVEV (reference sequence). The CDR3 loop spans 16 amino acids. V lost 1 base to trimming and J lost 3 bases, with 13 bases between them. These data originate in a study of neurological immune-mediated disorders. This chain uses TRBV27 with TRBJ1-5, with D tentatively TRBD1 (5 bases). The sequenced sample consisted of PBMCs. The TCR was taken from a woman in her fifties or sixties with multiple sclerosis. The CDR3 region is CASSLFGGRDNQPQHF. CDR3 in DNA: TGTGCCAGCAGTTTATTCGGCGGCAGGGACAATCAGCCCCAGCATTTT.